Presented here are 8 T cell receptor beta chains from one specimen sequenced in a study of blood T cell repertoires in COVID-19. Clones were sequenced by immunoSEQ multiplex PCR, and TCRdb holds only the in-frame ones, with some missing. The table includes approximately 200,000 clones, 85% detected once. The sequencing input was peripheral blood. The source of these receptors is a man over 45 who had recovered from COVID-19.

The rearrangement joins TRBV11-2 to TRBJ1-5; no clear D gene. Germline V gives CDR1 SGHAT, CDR2 FQNNGV. The CDR3 is 10 residues long. V was shortened by 5 bases and J by 9 bases, with 5 bases between the two germline ends. The CDR3 is CASSELPQHF. The CDR3 DNA sequence: TGTGCCAGCAGCGAGTTGCCCCAGCATTTT.

V is TRBV10-1 and J is TRBJ2-7, with D tentatively TRBD2 (5 bases). V gave up 8 bases and J gave up 2 bases, with 13 bases separating them. The CDR3 runs 13 residues. CDR1 is WNHNN, CDR2 SYGVQD, per germline (reference sequence). CDR3 bases: TGCGCCAGCCAAAGCGGTTCTGCCTACGAGCAGTACTTC. This encodes CASQSGSAYEQYF.

This chain links TRBV19 with TRBJ1-5; TRBD1 agrees at 7 bases. The V and J ends lost 4 bases and 8 bases, in that order; junction bases with no gene match: 8. Per the germline V gene, CDR1 is LNHDA and CDR2 is SQIVND (reference sequence). The CDR3 totals 14 residues. The CDR3 nucleotides are TGTGCCAGTAGTAACCGACAGGGAGGTGAGCCCCAGCATTTT. It is translated as CASSNRQGGEPQHF.

The chain is built from TRBV2 and TRBJ1-5; D is ambiguous. This CDR3 spans 12 amino acids. The germline V gene encodes CDR1 SNHLY and CDR2 FYNNEI. The V end was cut by 6 bases, the J end by 11 bases, with 14 bases between. In DNA, the CDR3 is TGTGCCAGCAGCCCTCCCGGGTGGGCCCAGCATTTT. This encodes CASSPPGWAQHF.

In DNA, the CDR3 is TGTGCCAGTAGTAAAGGAGGGACGGGAACTAATGAAAAACTGTTTTTT. Its translation: CASSKGGTGTNEKLFF. The chain employs TRBV19 and TRBJ1-4, with D possibly matching TRBD1 (5 bases). The CDR3 is 16 amino acids. Germline values: CDR1 LNHDA, CDR2 SQIVND (reference sequence). Trimming removed 4 bases from V and 1 base from J, with 13 bases in between.

This clone was seen a single time. CDR3 in amino acids: CASSYGGTAEETQYF. In DNA form, the CDR3 reads TGTGCCAGCAGTTACGGAGGGACAGCAGAAGAGACCCAGTACTTC. The J gene is TRBJ2-5, the V gene TRBV6-5; D may be TRBD1 (7 bases). Germline V lookup: CDR1 MNHEY, CDR2 SVGAGI. This CDR3 contains 15 residues. V lost 2 bases, J lost 3 bases, and 13 bases lay in between.

The genes are TRBV3-1 (or the pseudogene TRBV3-2) and TRBJ1-1; 10 bases are a match to TRBD1. The V segment lost 5 bases and the J segment 10 bases; nucleotides outside the gene matches: 7. The CDR3 sequence is 13 residues long. Germline loops: CDR1 LGHDT, CDR2 YNNKEL (reference sequence). The CDR3 nucleotides read TGTGCCAGCAGCGCGACAGGGGGCAGGATAGCTTTCTTT. Translation: CASSATGGRIAFF.

There are a few counts of this clone. The chain uses TRBV3-1 (or the pseudogene TRBV3-2) and TRBJ1-2, with TRBD1 matching 7 bases. The CDR3 sequence is 15 residues long. Germline CDR1 reads LGHDT; CDR2 reads YNNKEL (reference sequence). Trimming took 4 bases from V and 0 from J; bases not matched to a gene: 5. The CDR3 region has the DNA TGTGCCAGCAGCCCGGACAGGAGTGCTAACTATGGCTACACCTTC. Encoded protein: CASSPDRSANYGYTF.